This T cell receptor beta chain stems from a study of CD8+ T cells in alopecia areata. Overall study context: Administration of oral tofacitinib to treated patients was at 5 to 10 mg twice daily. Study findings and constraints: Expanded CD8+ clones among the top 100, as well as scalp clonality, were significantly decreased by tofacitinib.

The CDR3 contains 16 residues. Germline CDR1 reads SQVTM; CDR2 reads ANQGSEA. The V and J ends lost 4 bases and 4 bases, in that order; junction bases with no gene match: 14. The sample holds a few counts of this clone. Antigen specificity is unknown. Regarding treatment: oral pan-JAK inhibitor, 5-10 mg twice daily. The sequencing template was cDNA reverse transcribed from extracted RNA. The data were produced by immunoSEQ multiplex PCR, yet TCRdb's version contains in-frame clones alone and is incomplete. The repertoire holds 150,000 to 200,000 clones, with around three fifths as singletons. The J gene is TRBJ2-3, the V gene TRBV29-1; 7 bases are a match to TRBD2. The source was CD4+ T cells sorted from blood, collected at week 24, from a patient treated with tofacitinib. This clonotype was sampled from a human donor with alopecia areata. Written as DNA, the CDR3 is TGCAGCGTTGCCCCATGGGGCGGGGGTAGGTCAGATACGCAGTATTTT. This encodes CSVAPWGGGRSDTQYF.